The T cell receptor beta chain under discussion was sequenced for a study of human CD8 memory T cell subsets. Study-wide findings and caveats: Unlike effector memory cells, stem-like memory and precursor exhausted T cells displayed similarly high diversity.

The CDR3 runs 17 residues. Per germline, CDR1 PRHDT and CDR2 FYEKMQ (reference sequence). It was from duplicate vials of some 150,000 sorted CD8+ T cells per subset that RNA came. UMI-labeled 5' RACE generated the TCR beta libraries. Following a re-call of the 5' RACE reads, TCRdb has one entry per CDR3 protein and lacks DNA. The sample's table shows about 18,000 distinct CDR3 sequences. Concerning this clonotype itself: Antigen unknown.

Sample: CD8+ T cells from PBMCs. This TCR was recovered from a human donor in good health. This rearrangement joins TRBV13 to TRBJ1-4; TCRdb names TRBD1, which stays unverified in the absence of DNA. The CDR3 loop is CASSTQTGDQTNEKLFF.